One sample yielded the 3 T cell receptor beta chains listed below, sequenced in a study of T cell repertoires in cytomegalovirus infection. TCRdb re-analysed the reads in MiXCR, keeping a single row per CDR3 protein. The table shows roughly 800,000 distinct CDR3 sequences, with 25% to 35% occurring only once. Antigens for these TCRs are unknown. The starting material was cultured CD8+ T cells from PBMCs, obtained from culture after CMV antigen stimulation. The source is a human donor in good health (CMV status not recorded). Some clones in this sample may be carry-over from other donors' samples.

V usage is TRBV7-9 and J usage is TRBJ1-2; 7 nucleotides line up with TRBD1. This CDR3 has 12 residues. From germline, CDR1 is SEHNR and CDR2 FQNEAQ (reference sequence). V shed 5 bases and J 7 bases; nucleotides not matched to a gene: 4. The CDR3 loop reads CASSVTGSGYTF. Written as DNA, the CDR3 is TGTGCCAGCAGCGTGACAGGGTCTGGCTACACCTTC.

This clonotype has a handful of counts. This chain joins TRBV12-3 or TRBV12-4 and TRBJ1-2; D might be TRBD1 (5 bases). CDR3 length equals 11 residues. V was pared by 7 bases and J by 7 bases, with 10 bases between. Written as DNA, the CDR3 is TGTGCCAGCAAAGAGGGGAGTGGCTACACCTTC. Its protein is CASKEGSGYTF.

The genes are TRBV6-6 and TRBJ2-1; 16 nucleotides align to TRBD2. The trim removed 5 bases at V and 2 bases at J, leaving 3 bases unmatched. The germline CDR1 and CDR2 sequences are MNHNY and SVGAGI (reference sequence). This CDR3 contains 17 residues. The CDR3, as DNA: TGTGCCAGCAGTGGGACTAGCGGGGGGGCGACCTACAATGAGCAGTTCTTC. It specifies CASSGTSGGATYNEQFF.